Shown below are 22 T cell receptor beta chains from a single sample sequenced in a study of cytomegalovirus exposure and HLA in healthy donors. PCR involved 60 Vbeta and 13 Jbeta primers. Profiling relied on immunoSEQ multiplex PCR, and the TCRdb table lists in-frame clones only, not all of them. The repertoire holds over 150,000 clones, 60% to 80% seen once, with approximately 2.1% in the top ten. The sample comprised PBMCs. The receptors were sampled from a man over 45 in good health and CMV-seropositive.

In this sample, this clone turned up a few times. The rearrangement uses TRBV7-2 and TRBJ2-7; D is uncertain. CDR1 SGHTA and CDR2 FQGNSA come from the germline V gene. V was trimmed by 2 bases and J by 2 bases, leaving 7 bases between them. The CDR3 length is 13 residues. CDR3 DNA: TGTGCCAGCAGCTTAATAACGGCCTACGAGCAGTACTTC. Translated, it gives CASSLITAYEQYF.

The J gene is TRBJ1-6, the V gene TRBV7-6; 10 bases align to TRBD1. The V gene's germline CDR1 is SGHVS and CDR2 FNYEAQ. Trimming removed 4 bases from V and 9 bases from J; junction bases left unmatched: 6. This CDR3 has 15 amino acids. The CDR3 region has the DNA TGTGCCAGCAGCTCCCAGACAGGGGGCAGTTCACCCCTCCACTTT. Translated, it gives CASSSQTGGSSPLHF.

This chain links TRBV7-9 with TRBJ1-5; no clear D. Trimming removed 5 bases at V and 5 bases at J, with 10 bases between. The V gene's germline CDR1 is SEHNR and CDR2 FQNEAQ (reference sequence). The CDR3 length is 13 residues. The CDR3 spells CASSMGGDQPQHF. The CDR3 DNA sequence: TGTGCCAGCAGCATGGGAGGCGATCAGCCCCAGCATTTT.

The J gene is TRBJ1-2, the V gene TRBV27; a possible D gene is TRBD1 (6 bases). The CDR3 is made up of 14 amino acids. The germline CDR1 and CDR2 sequences are MNHEY and SMNVEV (reference sequence). Trimming pared 11 bases from V and 8 bases from J, leaving 24 bases between. The CDR3 loop is CAPGGGASTRGYTF. The DNA for the CDR3 is TGTGCCCCCGGCGGGGGGGCCTCGACCAGAGGCTACACCTTC.

This clone was recorded only once. This sequence joins TRBV20-1 and TRBJ2-7; 9 bases fit TRBD2. Germline lookup yields CDR1 DFQATT and CDR2 SNEGSKA (reference sequence). The CDR3 is made up of 11 amino acids. V lost 6 bases to trimming and J lost 5 bases; unmatched junction nucleotides: 2. CDR3 in DNA: TGCAGTGCCAGACTAGCGGACGAGCAGTACTTC. It translates to CSARLADEQYF.

The chain couples TRBV27 to TRBJ2-4; TRBD2 matches 7 bases. Germline CDR1 and CDR2: MNHEY and SMNVEV (reference sequence). V trimming: 2 bases; J trimming: 7 bases; junction bases outside the gene matches: 17. This CDR3 contains 18 residues. As DNA, the CDR3 is TGTGCCAGCAGTTTACTCTCGTCGGGGGGACCTAGTTTGAACATTCAGTACTTC. This translates into CASSLLSSGGPSLNIQYF.

The genes are TRBV4-1 and TRBJ2-1; no clear D. The CDR3 is made up of 16 amino acids. Germline V CDR1 and CDR2: MGHRA, YSYEKL. V lost 0 bases to trimming and J lost 4 bases, with 13 bases between them. CDR3 amino acids: CASSQDDILVYNEQFF. For the CDR3, the DNA is TGCGCCAGCAGCCAAGATGACATCCTCGTGTACAATGAGCAGTTCTTC.

This clone appeared once. The chain links TRBV30 to TRBJ1-2; D is uncertain. Trimming shortened V by 1 base and J by 1 base, and 7 bases separated the two germline ends. The CDR3 length is 13 residues. Germline V gives CDR1 GTSNPN, CDR2 SVGIG (reference sequence). The CDR3 DNA reads as TGTGCCTGGAGTGAATACAGTAACTATGGCTACACCTTC. Its translation: CAWSEYSNYGYTF.

This clone was counted only a few times. J is TRBJ2-7 and V is TRBV5-8; TRBD1 might be the D (6 bases). The CDR3 contains 12 residues. V was shortened by 0 bases and J by 10 bases, with 11 bases between the two germline ends. CDR1 and CDR2 from the germline V gene are SGHTS and YDEGEE. CDR3 sequence: CASSLDRVGQYF. CDR3 coding DNA: TGTGCCAGCAGCTTGGACAGGGTCGGTCAGTACTTC. Complete variable domain (other parts from reference TRBV5-8 and TRBJ2-7): EAGVTQSPTHLIKTRGQQATLRCSPISGHTSVYWYQQALGLGLQFLLWYDEGEERNRGNFPPRFSGRQFPNYSSELNVNALELEDSALYLCASSLDRVGQYFGPGTRLTVT.

The chain combines TRBV7-9 with TRBJ2-2; 8 nucleotides align to TRBD2. The CDR3 consists of 14 residues. Germline loops: CDR1 SEHNR, CDR2 FQNEAQ (reference sequence). The J segment lost 6 bases and the V segment lost 5 bases, leaving 5 bases of the junction unmatched. For the CDR3, the DNA is TGTGCCAGCAGCCATAGCGGGGAAGCCGGGGAGCTGTTTTTT. Translation: CASSHSGEAGELFF. Combining the CDR3 with reference TRBV7-9 and TRBJ2-2 gives the whole variable domain DTGVSQNPRHKITKRGQNVTFRCDPISEHNRLYWYRQTLGQGPEFLTYFQNEAQLEKSRLLSDRFSAERPKGSFSTLEIQRTEQGDSAMYLCASSHSGEAGELFFGEGSRLTVL.

The rearrangement joins TRBV10-1 to TRBJ1-2; unclear D gene. Trimming took 3 bases from V and 0 from J, leaving 26 bases between them. The CDR3 extends over 20 amino acids. The germline V gene has CDR1 WNHNN and CDR2 SYGVQD (reference sequence). The CDR3 DNA reads TGCGCCAGCAGTGACCTAGTCCCGGGAGCCTTGCGTTTAGCTAACTATGGCTACACCTTC. Encoded protein: CASSDLVPGALRLANYGYTF.

This chain connects TRBV4-1 to TRBJ2-1; TRBD1 might be the D (6 bases). Germline V gene lookup returns CDR1 MGHRA and CDR2 YSYEKL. V lost 0 bases and J lost 0, with 9 bases in between. The CDR3 runs 16 residues. Written as DNA, the CDR3 is TGCGCCAGCAGCCAAGACGGCAGGGGCTCCTACAATGAGCAGTTCTTC. Amino acids: CASSQDGRGSYNEQFF.

DNA for the CDR3: TGTGCCAGCAGCTTGCGGACAGGGGGCGGCACCGGGGAGCTGTTTTTT. Amino acids: CASSLRTGGGTGELFF. This chain uses TRBV5-8 with TRBJ2-2; 11 nucleotides match TRBD1. With V trimmed by 1 base and J by 4 bases, 3 bases remained unmatched. There are 16 residues in the CDR3. Per the germline V gene, CDR1 is SGHTS and CDR2 is YDEGEE.

In DNA, the CDR3 is TGCGCCAGCAGCTTGATGGCTAGTGACGAGACCCAGTACTTC. Amino acid sequence: CASSLMASDETQYF. The gene calls are TRBV5-1 and TRBJ2-5, with no clear D. The CDR3 spans 14 residues. Trimming removed 1 base from V and 5 bases from J, with 12 bases in between. Germline CDR1 and CDR2: SGHRS and YFSETQ. The complete variable domain, with remaining parts taken from reference TRBV5-1 and TRBJ2-5, reads KAGVTQTPRYLIKTRGQQVTLSCSPISGHRSVSWYQQTPGQGLQFLFEYFSETQRNKGNFPGRFSGRQFSNSRSEMNVSTLELGDSALYLCASSLMASDETQYFGPGTRLLVL.

Turning to this clone: Other DNA sequences of this sample code for an identical CDR3. This sequence joins TRBV10-3 and TRBJ2-7; TRBD1 aligns across 7 bases. V lost 0 bases to trimming and J lost 4 bases; unmatched junction nucleotides: 3. Germline-derived CDR1 and CDR2 are ENHRY and SYGVKD. CDR3 size: 14 residues. For the CDR3, the DNA is TGTGCCATCAGTGAGTCGACAGGGACGTACGAGCAGTACTTC. It translates to CAISESTGTYEQYF.

This sequence joins TRBV7-9 and TRBJ2-5; 15 nucleotides line up with TRBD2. The germline CDR1 and CDR2 sequences are SEHNR and FQNEAQ (reference sequence). This CDR3 region has 18 residues. J lost 2 bases, V lost 5 bases, and 9 bases had no gene match. CDR3: CASSPTPGTSGGQETQYF. In DNA form, the CDR3 reads TGTGCCAGCAGCCCAACTCCCGGGACTAGCGGGGGGCAAGAGACCCAGTACTTC.

Points on this clone: The junction and the germline gene differ at one end; a read error may be behind it. The V gene is TRBV4-1, the J gene TRBJ1-2, with D uncertain. This CDR3 has 15 residues. From germline, CDR1 is MGHRA and CDR2 YSYEKL. As DNA, the CDR3 is TGCGCCAGCACCCAAGAGGGTGAAGGGAGCTATGGCTACACCTTC. It encodes CASTQEGEGSYGYTF.

This chain uses TRBV30 with TRBJ2-3; 10 bases agree with TRBD2. The CDR3 length is 16 residues. The germline V gene has CDR1 GTSNPN and CDR2 SVGIG (reference sequence). J gave up 4 bases and V 0 bases, and 7 bases lay outside the gene matches. CDR3 residues: CAWSVISGGLADTQYF. DNA of the CDR3: TGTGCCTGGAGTGTAATTAGCGGGGGGCTAGCAGATACGCAGTATTTT.

J is TRBJ2-3 and V is TRBV5-1, with D tentatively TRBD1 (6 bases). Germline V gene lookup returns CDR1 SGHRS and CDR2 YFSETQ. The CDR3 runs 14 residues. V gave up 3 bases and J gave up 5 bases, with 13 bases separating them. CDR3 sequence (DNA): TGCGCCAGCAGCTCCCGCTCAGGGGAAGATACGCAGTATTTT. Its translation: CASSSRSGEDTQYF.

The chain combines TRBV5-4 with TRBJ1-1, with D maybe TRBD1 (5 bases). Germline assignment: CDR1 SGHNT and CDR2 YYREEE (reference sequence). V lost 1 base, J lost 1 base, and 20 bases lay in between. This CDR3 is built from 18 residues. Here the CDR3 DNA reads TGTGCCAGCAGCTTGAGGGCAGCATGGGGACTCGGGAACACTGAAGCTTTCTTT. It translates to CASSLRAAWGLGNTEAFF.

This clone was detected only a few times. This chain joins TRBV7-2 and TRBJ1-1; D gene unclear. The CDR3 spans 13 residues. V lost 2 bases and J 0 bases, leaving 4 bases between the germline ends. Germline CDR1 SGHTA, CDR2 FQGNSA. CDR3 sequence: CASSLPVNTEAFF. In DNA form, the CDR3 reads TGTGCCAGCAGCTTACCGGTGAACACTGAAGCTTTCTTT.

This rearrangement joins TRBV6-5 to TRBJ1-3; no clear D. CDR1 and CDR2 from the germline V gene are MNHEY and SVGAGI. The CDR3 spans 15 residues. Deletions cut 5 bases from V and 4 bases from J, with 15 bases between. CDR3 in amino acids: CASSRGGVPGNTIYF. Here the CDR3 DNA reads TGTGCCAGCAGTCGAGGCGGGGTTCCAGGAAACACCATATATTTT.